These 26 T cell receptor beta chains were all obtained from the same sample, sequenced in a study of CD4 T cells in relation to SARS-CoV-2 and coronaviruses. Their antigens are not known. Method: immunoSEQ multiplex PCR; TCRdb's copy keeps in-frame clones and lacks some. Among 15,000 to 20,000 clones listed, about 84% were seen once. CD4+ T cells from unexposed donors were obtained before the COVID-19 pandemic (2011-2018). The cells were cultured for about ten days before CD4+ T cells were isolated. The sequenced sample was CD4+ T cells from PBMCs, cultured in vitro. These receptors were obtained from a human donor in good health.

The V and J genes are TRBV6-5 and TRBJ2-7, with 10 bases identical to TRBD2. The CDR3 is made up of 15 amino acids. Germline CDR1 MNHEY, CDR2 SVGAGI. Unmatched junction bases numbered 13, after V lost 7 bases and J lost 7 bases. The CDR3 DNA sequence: TGTGCCAGCAAGTCGCCAGCGGGAGGGCCTGGGGAGCAGTACTTC. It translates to CASKSPAGGPGEQYF.

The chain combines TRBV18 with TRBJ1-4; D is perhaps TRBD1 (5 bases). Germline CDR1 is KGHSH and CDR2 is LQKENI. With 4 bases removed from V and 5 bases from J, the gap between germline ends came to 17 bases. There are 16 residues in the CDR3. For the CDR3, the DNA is TGTGCCAGCTCACGACCCGGGGCGGAGGGAAATGAAAAACTGTTTTTT. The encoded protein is CASSRPGAEGNEKLFF. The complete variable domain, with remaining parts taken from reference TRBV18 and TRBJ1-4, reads NAGVMQNPRHLVRRRGQEARLRCSPMKGHSHVYWYRQLPEEGLKFMVYLQKENIIDESGMPKERFSAEFPKEGPSILRIQQVVRGDSAAYFCASSRPGAEGNEKLFFGSGTQLSVL.

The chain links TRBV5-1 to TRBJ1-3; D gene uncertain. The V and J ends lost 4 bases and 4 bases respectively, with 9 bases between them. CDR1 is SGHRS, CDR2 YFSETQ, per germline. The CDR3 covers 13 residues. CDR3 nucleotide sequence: TGCGCCAGCAGCCCGGAGGGCGGAAACACCATATATTTT. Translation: CASSPEGGNTIYF.

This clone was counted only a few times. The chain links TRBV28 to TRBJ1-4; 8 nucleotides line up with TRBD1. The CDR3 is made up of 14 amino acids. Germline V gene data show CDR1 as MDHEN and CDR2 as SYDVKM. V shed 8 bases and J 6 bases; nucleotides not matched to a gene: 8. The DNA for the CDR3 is TGTGCCAGCGGGAGGACAGGGCCTGATGAAAAACTGTTTTTT. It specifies CASGRTGPDEKLFF.

CDR3 coding DNA: TGTGCCACCAGCACGAGGACAGGGATCCGAGCTTTCTTT. Amino acid sequence: CATSTRTGIRAFF. This chain joins TRBV15 and TRBJ1-1, with 8 bases that match TRBD1. CDR1 LNHNV and CDR2 YYDKDF come from the germline V gene (reference sequence). The CDR3 runs to 13 residues. The trim removed 4 bases at V and 10 bases at J, leaving 8 bases unmatched.

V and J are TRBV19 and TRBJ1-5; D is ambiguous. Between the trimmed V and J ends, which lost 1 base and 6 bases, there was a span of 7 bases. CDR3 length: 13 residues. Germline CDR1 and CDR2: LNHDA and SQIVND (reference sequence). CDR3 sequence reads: CASSIASLQPQHF. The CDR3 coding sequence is TGTGCCAGTAGTATAGCCTCTCTTCAGCCCCAGCATTTT.

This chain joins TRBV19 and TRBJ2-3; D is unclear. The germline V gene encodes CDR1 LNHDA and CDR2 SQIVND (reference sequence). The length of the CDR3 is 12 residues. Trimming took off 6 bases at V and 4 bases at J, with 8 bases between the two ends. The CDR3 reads CASSPQADTQYF. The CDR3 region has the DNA TGTGCCAGTAGCCCGCAGGCAGATACGCAGTATTTT.

The CDR3 bases are TGCAGCGCTATTCCCGCAGGGGCGAACACTGAAGCTTTCTTT. It translates to CSAIPAGANTEAFF. The V and J genes are TRBV29-1 and TRBJ1-1, with D maybe TRBD1 (6 bases). The CDR3 loop spans 14 amino acids. Germline V CDR1 and CDR2: SQVTM, ANQGSEA. The V end lost 7 bases, the J end lost 1 base, and 16 bases lay between the germline ends.

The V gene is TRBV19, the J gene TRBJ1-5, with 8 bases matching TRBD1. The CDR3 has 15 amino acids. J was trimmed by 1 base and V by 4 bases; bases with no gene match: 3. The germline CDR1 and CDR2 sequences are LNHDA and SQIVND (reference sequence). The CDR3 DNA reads TGTGCCAGTAGTAGGGACAGGATGAGCAATCAGCCCCAGCATTTT. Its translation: CASSRDRMSNQPQHF.

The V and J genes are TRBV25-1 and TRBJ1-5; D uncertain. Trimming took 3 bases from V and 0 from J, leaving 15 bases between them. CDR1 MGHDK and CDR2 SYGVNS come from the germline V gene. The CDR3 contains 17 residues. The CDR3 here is CASSESSESDSNQPQHF. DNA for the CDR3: TGTGCCAGCAGTGAGTCCAGTGAATCGGATAGCAATCAGCCCCAGCATTTT.

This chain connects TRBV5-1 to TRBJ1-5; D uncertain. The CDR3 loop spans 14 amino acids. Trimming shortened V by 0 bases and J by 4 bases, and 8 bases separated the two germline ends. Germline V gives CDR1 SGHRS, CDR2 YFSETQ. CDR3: CASSLVGDNQPQHF. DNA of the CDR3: TGCGCCAGCAGCTTGGTCGGGGATAATCAGCCCCAGCATTTT.

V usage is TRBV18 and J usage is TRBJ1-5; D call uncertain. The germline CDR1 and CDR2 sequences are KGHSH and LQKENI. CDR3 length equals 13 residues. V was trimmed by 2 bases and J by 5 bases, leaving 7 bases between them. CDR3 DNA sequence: TGTGCCAGCTCACCAGATAGAGATCAGCCCCAGCATTTT. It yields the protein CASSPDRDQPQHF.

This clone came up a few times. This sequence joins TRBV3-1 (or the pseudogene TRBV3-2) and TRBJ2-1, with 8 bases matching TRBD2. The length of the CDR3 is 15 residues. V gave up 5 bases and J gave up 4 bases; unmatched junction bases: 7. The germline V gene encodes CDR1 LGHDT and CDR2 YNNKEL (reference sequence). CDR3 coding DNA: TGTGCCAGCAGCGAAGCGGGAGATGCTTACAATGAGCAGTTCTTC. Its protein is CASSEAGDAYNEQFF.

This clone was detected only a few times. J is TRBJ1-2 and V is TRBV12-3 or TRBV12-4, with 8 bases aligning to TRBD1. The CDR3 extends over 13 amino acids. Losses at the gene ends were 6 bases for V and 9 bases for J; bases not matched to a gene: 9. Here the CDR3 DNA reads TGTGCCAGCAGCCCGGGACAGGACAGGTGCTACACCTTC. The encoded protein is CASSPGQDRCYTF.

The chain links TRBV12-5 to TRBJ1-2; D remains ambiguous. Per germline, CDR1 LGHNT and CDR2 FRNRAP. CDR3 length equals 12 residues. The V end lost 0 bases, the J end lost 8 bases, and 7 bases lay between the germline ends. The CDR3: CASGLVNWGYTF. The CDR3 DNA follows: TGTGCTAGTGGTTTGGTGAATTGGGGCTACACCTTC.

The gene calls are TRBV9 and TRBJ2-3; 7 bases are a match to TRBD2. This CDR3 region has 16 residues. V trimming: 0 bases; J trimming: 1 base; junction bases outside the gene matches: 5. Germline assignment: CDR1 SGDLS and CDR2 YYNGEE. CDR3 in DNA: TGTGCCAGCAGCGTAGTAAGACGGGAGGGCACAGATACGCAGTATTTT. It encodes CASSVVRREGTDTQYF.

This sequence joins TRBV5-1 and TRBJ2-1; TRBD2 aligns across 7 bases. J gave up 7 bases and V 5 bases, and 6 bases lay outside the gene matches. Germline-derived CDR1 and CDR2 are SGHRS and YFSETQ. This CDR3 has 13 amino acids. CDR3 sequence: CASRRGSRNEQFF. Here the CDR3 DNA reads TGCGCCAGCAGGCGCGGGAGTCGTAATGAGCAGTTCTTC.

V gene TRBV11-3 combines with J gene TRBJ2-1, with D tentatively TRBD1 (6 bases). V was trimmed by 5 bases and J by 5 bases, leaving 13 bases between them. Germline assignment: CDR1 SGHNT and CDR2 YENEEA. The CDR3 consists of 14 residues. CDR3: CASSPLEGDNEQFF. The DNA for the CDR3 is TGTGCCAGCAGCCCCCTTGAGGGGGACAATGAGCAGTTCTTC.

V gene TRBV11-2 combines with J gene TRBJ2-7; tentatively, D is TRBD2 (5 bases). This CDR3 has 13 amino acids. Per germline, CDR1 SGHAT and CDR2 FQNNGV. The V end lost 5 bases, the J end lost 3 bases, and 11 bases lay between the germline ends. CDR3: CASSAGLIYEQYF. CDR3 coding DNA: TGTGCCAGCAGCGCTGGACTCATCTACGAGCAGTACTTC.

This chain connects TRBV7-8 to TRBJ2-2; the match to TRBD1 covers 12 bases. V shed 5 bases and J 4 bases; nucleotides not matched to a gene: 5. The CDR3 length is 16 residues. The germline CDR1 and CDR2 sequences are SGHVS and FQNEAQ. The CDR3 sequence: CASSPGTGGFTGELFF. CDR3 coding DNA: TGTGCCAGCAGCCCCGGGACAGGGGGCTTCACCGGGGAGCTGTTTTTT. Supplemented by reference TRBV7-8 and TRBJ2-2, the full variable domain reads GAGVSQSPRYKVAKRGQDVALRCDPISGHVSLFWYQQALGQGPEFLTYFQNEAQLDKSGLPSDRFFAERPEGSVSTLKIQRTQQEDSAVYLCASSPGTGGFTGELFFGEGSRLTVL.

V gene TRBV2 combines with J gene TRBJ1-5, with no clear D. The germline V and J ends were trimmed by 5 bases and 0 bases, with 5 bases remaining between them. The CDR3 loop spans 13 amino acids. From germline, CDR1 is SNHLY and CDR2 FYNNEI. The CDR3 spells CASSFYSNQPQHF. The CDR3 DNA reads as TGTGCCAGCAGTTTCTATAGCAATCAGCCCCAGCATTTT.

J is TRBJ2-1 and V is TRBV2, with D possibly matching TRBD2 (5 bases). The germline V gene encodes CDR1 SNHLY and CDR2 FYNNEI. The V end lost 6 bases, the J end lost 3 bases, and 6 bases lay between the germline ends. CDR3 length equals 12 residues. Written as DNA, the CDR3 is TGTGCCAGCAGGGGAGACTACAATGAGCAGTTCTTC. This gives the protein CASRGDYNEQFF.

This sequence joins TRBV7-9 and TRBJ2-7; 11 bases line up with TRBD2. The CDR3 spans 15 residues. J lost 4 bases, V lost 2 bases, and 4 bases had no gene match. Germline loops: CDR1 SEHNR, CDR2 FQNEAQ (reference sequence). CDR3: CASSLFASGRYEQYF. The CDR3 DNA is TGTGCCAGCAGCTTATTCGCTAGCGGGAGGTACGAGCAGTACTTC. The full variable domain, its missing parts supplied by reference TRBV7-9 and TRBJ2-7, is DTGVSQNPRHKITKRGQNVTFRCDPISEHNRLYWYRQTLGQGPEFLTYFQNEAQLEKSRLLSDRFSAERPKGSFSTLEIQRTEQGDSAMYLCASSLFASGRYEQYFGPGTRLTVT.

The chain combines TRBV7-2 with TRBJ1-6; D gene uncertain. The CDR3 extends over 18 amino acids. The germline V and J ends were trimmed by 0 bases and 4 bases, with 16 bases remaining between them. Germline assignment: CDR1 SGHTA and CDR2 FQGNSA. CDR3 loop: CASSLAWFGQLYNSPLHF. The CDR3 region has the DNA TGTGCCAGCAGCTTAGCTTGGTTCGGTCAGCTTTATAATTCACCCCTCCACTTT.

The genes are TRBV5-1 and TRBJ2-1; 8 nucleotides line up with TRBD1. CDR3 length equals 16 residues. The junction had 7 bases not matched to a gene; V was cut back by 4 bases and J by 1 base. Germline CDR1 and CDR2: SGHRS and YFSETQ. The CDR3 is CASSLGQGGSYNEQFF. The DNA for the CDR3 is TGCGCCAGCAGCCTAGGACAGGGTGGGTCCTACAATGAGCAGTTCTTC.

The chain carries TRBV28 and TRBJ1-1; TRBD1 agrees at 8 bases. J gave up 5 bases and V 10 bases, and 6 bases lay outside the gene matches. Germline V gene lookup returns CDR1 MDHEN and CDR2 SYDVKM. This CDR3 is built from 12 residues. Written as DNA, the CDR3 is TGTGCCACCGGACAGGGAGGGACTGAAGCTTTCTTT. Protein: CATGQGGTEAFF.